What follows describes a single T cell receptor (beta chain). What it binds is not known. Germline CDR1 is MNHEY and CDR2 is SMNVEV (reference sequence). With V trimmed by 0 bases and J by 5 bases, 8 bases remained unmatched. This CDR3 has 16 amino acids. This record belongs to a study of T cell responses to AZD1222 COVID-19 vaccine. Study results and limitations: Clonal diversity was possibly underestimated, and white British individuals and females predominated among donors. Nearly half of spike-specific TCRs reportedly go after variant regions that carry no mutations. Repertoires were obtained solely post-peak T cell response.

Samples with a second dose at about 4 or about 12 weeks were pooled together. TCRdb keeps only in-frame clones here, not all; method: immunoSEQ multiplex PCR. The sample lists 150,000 to 200,000 clones; less than 95% were seen once. The starting material was peripheral blood, obtained 28 days after the second AZD1222 dose. V usage is TRBV27 and J usage is TRBJ1-2; 8 bases agree with TRBD1. The origin of this receptor is an adult who received the AZD1222 COVID-19 vaccine. The CDR3 region has the DNA TGTGCCAGCAGTTTATCTGCGTCAGGGGGCAGTTATGGCTACACCTTC. It is translated as CASSLSASGGSYGYTF.